This T cell receptor beta chain emerged from a study of brain metastases from non-small cell lung cancer. Study-wide findings and caveats: T-cell clones appeared expanded in about two thirds of brain metastases relative to matched primary tumors.

TCRdb's copy holds only in-frame clones and misses some; the assay was immunoSEQ multiplex PCR. The sample yields 4,500 to 5,000 clones, roughly 90% seen once. Points on this clone: Its target is not known.

There are 13 residues in the CDR3. The trim removed 9 bases at V and 4 bases at J, leaving 8 bases unmatched. CDR1 and CDR2 from the germline V gene are PRHDT and FYEKMQ (reference sequence). Sequencing was performed on tissue from a brain metastasis. This clonotype originated in a donor at least 40 years old with non-small cell lung cancer. The rearrangement uses TRBV13 and TRBJ1-1; 7 bases are a match to TRBD1. The CDR3 coding sequence is TGTGCCAGTGTAACACCAGGGGGCACTGAAGCTTTCTTT. Its protein product is CASVTPGGTEAFF.